The T cell receptor (beta chain) described here comes from a study of shared clonotypes between healthy human individuals. Study information: Two women and a few men aged 18 to 49 served as donors. General observations from the study: Approximately 4.9% of naive CD4 clonotypes were shared across a handful of donors.

J gave up 6 bases and V 7 bases, and 4 bases lay outside the gene matches. CDR1 is SNHLY and CDR2 is FYNNEI in the germline V gene. The CDR3 contains 13 residues. Genomic DNA (from each subset) was split evenly across several immunoSEQ plates. The table came from immunoSEQ multiplex PCR; TCRdb's copy has only in-frame clones and leaves some out. The profile shows 2,500,000 or so clones, just under 95% of them singletons. A note on this clone: Its antigen is still unknown.

This receptor was identified in a man between 18 and 29 years old in good health. Some clones in this sample may be carry-over from other donors' samples. The rearrangement links TRBV2 to TRBJ2-1, with 9 nucleotides matching TRBD1. Sequencing used naive CD4+ T cells from PBMCs. Subset defined: CD45RA+ positively selected. This CDR3 is CASIGTGINEQFF. In nucleotides, the CDR3 is TGTGCCAGCATTGGGACAGGGATCAATGAGCAGTTCTTC.